Listed below are T cell receptor beta chains from one sample, sequenced in a study of vaccination and CD4 T cells after COVID-19. Antigens for these TCRs are unknown. Each CDR3 protein gets one entry after TCRdb re-called the PCR reads with MiXCR. Here the sample spans 20,000 to 30,000 distinct CDR3 sequences, more than 30% being singletons. Sequencing was performed on CD4+ T cells from blood, cultured in vitro, taken about 7 months after SARS-CoV-2 vaccination. The source is a human donor who had recovered from COVID-19. CDR3s include the opening cysteine and the closing phenylalanine or tryptophan. D genes are given only for firm matches. Some rows mark clone size as missing; the rest say once, few, many or name a class of expanded clone.

d_call,v_call,clone_size,j_call,cdr3_nt,cdr3_aa
TRBD1,TRBV28,few,TRBJ1-5,TGTGCCAGCAGGGAAGGGACAGCAAATCAGCCCCAGCATTTT,CASREGTANQPQHF
TRBD1,TRBV7-6,few,TRBJ2-7,TGTGCCAGCAGCTTATCCCGGACAGGATACGAGCAGTACTTC,CASSLSRTGYEQYF
TRBD2,TRBV10-3,NA,TRBJ2-3,TGTGCCATCCGGACTAGCGGGATGGGCCCGACGCAGTATTTT,CAIRTSGMGPTQYF
TRBD1,TRBV6-1,NA,TRBJ2-7,TGTGCCAGCTCAACAGGGGATCCCTACGAGCAGTACTTC,CASSTGDPYEQYF
NA,TRBV20-1,few,TRBJ1-2,TGCAGTGCCGTAGAAAGCTATGGCTACACCTTC,CSAVESYGYTF
NA,TRBV20-1,NA,TRBJ2-3,TGCAGTGCTAGGGCAGTGGCAGATACGCAGTATTTT,CSARAVADTQYF
NA,TRBV5-4,NA,TRBJ2-6,TGTGCCAGCAGCTTGGGAACCCCTGGGGCCAACGTCCTGACTTTC,CASSLGTPGANVLTF
NA,TRBV24-1,few,TRBJ2-5,TGTGCCACAACTGACAAGTACCAAGAGACCCAGTACTTC,CATTDKYQETQYF
NA,TRBV20-1,NA,TRBJ2-5,TGCAGTGCTAGAAAGGGGACTTCCGGCTTGCAGACCCAGTACTTC,CSARKGTSGLQTQYF
TRBD2,TRBV27,NA,TRBJ2-7,TGTGCCAGCAGTATCTTAGCGGGAGTAGGGGTCGAGCAGTACTTC,CASSILAGVGVEQYF
NA,TRBV6-2/TRBV6-3,NA,TRBJ1-2,TGTGCCAGCAGTTACTTCAGAGAAGGAAACTATGGCTACACCTTC,CASSYFREGNYGYTF
TRBD1,TRBV6-5,NA,TRBJ1-5,TGTGCCAGCAGTTACTCGACCCGGGACAGAACCCTAGTACTCAATCAGCCCCAGCATTTT,CASSYSTRDRTLVLNQPQHF
NA,TRBV10-3,few,TRBJ1-2,TGTGCCATCAGTGAATTCAGGGTCGGCTACACCTTC,CAISEFRVGYTF
TRBD1,TRBV7-9,NA,TRBJ2-5,TGTGCCAGCAGCTACGACAGGGGTGAGACCCAGTACTTC,CASSYDRGETQYF
NA,TRBV15,NA,TRBJ2-3,TGTGCCACCCGCGCTACAGGCGGGATAGATACGCAGTATTTT,CATRATGGIDTQYF
TRBD1,TRBV20-1,NA,TRBJ2-7,TGCAGTGCTAGTGAGTCCGGACAGGGGGCCTCCTACGAGCAGTACTTC,CSASESGQGASYEQYF
TRBD1,TRBV20-1,NA,TRBJ1-5,TGCAGTGCTGACAGGGGGCTGAGCAATCAGCCCCAGCATTTT,CSADRGLSNQPQHF
NA,TRBV6-1,few,TRBJ1-2,TGTGCCAGCAGTGAAGCGACGACCAGGCTCGGGGGCTACACCTTC,CASSEATTRLGGYTF
NA,TRBV12-3/TRBV12-4,few,TRBJ1-6,TGTGCCAGCAGCCACAGTAATTCACCCCTCCACTTT,CASSHSNSPLHF
TRBD2,TRBV6-4,few,TRBJ2-7,TGTGCCAGCAGTTCACGGACTAGCGCCTCCTACGAGCAGTACTTC,CASSSRTSASYEQYF
TRBD2,TRBV6-1,NA,TRBJ2-7,TGTGCCAGCACGGGGACTAGCGGATCTACCTACGAGCAGTACTTC,CASTGTSGSTYEQYF
NA,TRBV7-2,NA,TRBJ2-7,TGTGCCAGCAGCTCTAGGGGGCGGGAGTCGGGCGAGCAGTACTTC,CASSSRGRESGEQYF
TRBD2,TRBV7-9,NA,TRBJ2-1,TGTGCCAGCAGCTTTACGAGGGAGGGCCCGTTCTTC,CASSFTREGPFF
TRBD1,TRBV7-9,few,TRBJ2-3,TGTGCCAGCAGCGTAGGGACAGGGGGAGGCACAGATACGCAGTATTTT,CASSVGTGGGTDTQYF
NA,TRBV6-1,few,TRBJ1-5,TGTGCCAGCAGTGAAGCGGGGGTTAGTGGTCAGCCCCAGCATTTT,CASSEAGVSGQPQHF
TRBD2,TRBV20-1,NA,TRBJ2-2,TGCAGTGCTAGCGGTCTAGCGGGTGCGAACACCGGGGAGCTGTTTTTT,CSASGLAGANTGELFF
NA,TRBV20-1,NA,TRBJ1-5,TGCAGTGTCGGCAGAGGAGCGGGAAGCAATCAGCCCCAGCATTTT,CSVGRGAGSNQPQHF
TRBD1,TRBV28,NA,TRBJ2-5,TGTGCCAGCAGGGGGCAGACAGGGGGCATGAAGACCCAGTACTTC,CASRGQTGGMKTQYF
NA,TRBV5-1,NA,TRBJ2-6,TGCGCCAGCAGCTTGGACCAGAGCTCTGGGGCCAACGTCCTGACTTTC,CASSLDQSSGANVLTF
NA,TRBV20-1,NA,TRBJ1-2,TGCAGTGCTTCCCGTCAACAGCTCAGAGACTACACCTTC,CSASRQQLRDYTF
NA,TRBV27,few,TRBJ2-7,TGTGCCAGCAGTGGGTGGCGAGGGCAATACGAGCAGTACTTC,CASSGWRGQYEQYF
TRBD2,TRBV6-1,medium-sized,TRBJ2-7,TGTGCCAGCAGTGGACTAGCGGGAGGATCCTACGAGCAGTACTTC,CASSGLAGGSYEQYF
NA,TRBV20-1,medium-sized,TRBJ2-3,TGCAGTGCTAGTCACCAATCCGGGAACATTCGCACAGATACGCAGTATTTT,CSASHQSGNIRTDTQYF
TRBD1,TRBV6-4,few,TRBJ1-5,TGTGCCAGCAGTGATAGAGGACAGGGGGGGGATAGCAATCAGCCCCAGCATTTT,CASSDRGQGGDSNQPQHF
TRBD1,TRBV15,NA,TRBJ1-3,TGTGCCACCAGCGCAGACCTAGACAGGGCTGGAAACACCATATATTTT,CATSADLDRAGNTIYF
TRBD2,TRBV7-6,few,TRBJ2-4,TGTGCCAGCAGCGCGCGCCCGGGGGGGGATAACATTCAGTACTTC,CASSARPGGDNIQYF
NA,TRBV20-1,medium-sized,TRBJ2-5,TGCAGTGCCCCAACTAGGGCACAAGAGACCCAGTACTTC,CSAPTRAQETQYF
NA,TRBV6-5,few,TRBJ1-6,TGTGCCAGCAGTTACCGTCGGACCGCAGACTCCTATAATTCACCCCTCCACTTT,CASSYRRTADSYNSPLHF
TRBD1,TRBV19,NA,TRBJ2-5,TGTGCCAGTAGTACCCGGGACAGGGGGCAGCAAGAGACCCAGTACTTC,CASSTRDRGQQETQYF
TRBD2,TRBV15,few,TRBJ2-7,TGTGCCACCAGCAGAGGTCTAGCGGGCTACGAGCAGTACTTC,CATSRGLAGYEQYF
NA,TRBV24-1,NA,TRBJ2-1,TGTGCCACTAGGGATGCCTACAATGAACAGTTCTTC,CATRDAYNEQFF
TRBD2,TRBV15,large,TRBJ2-5,TGTGCCACCAGCGACGTGGGGGGGGAGACCCAGTACTTC,CATSDVGGETQYF